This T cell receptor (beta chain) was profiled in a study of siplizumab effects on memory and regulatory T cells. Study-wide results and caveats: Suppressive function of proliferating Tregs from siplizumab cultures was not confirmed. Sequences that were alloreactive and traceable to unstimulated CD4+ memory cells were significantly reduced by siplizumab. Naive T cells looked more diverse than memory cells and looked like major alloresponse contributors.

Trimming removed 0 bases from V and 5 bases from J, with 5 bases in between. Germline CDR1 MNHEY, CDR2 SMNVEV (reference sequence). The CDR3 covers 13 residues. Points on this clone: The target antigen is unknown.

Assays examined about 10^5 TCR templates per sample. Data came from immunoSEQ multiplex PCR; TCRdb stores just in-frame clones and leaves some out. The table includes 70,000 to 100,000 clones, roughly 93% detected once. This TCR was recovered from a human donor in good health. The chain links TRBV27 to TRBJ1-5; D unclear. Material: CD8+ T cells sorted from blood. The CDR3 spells CASSLSRHQPQHF. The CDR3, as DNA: TGTGCCAGCAGTTTATCAAGACATCAGCCCCAGCATTTT.